The 23 T cell receptor beta chains below were found in one sample sequenced in a study of blood T cells in healthy people across ages. Through a sample-barcoded 5' primer and a J-beta primer mix, a second PCR was run for roughly 6 to 12 cycles. TCRdb reprocessed the 5' RACE reads with MiXCR, giving one entry per CDR3 protein. The data contain some 1.4 million distinct CDR3 sequences, around two fifths of them singletons. The source material was blood. These receptors were taken from a woman aged 18-29 years in good health.

This clonotype was counted a few times. The chain couples TRBV7-2 to TRBJ2-7; 7 bases map to TRBD2. Germline CDR1 is SGHTA and CDR2 is FQGNSA. CDR3 length equals 15 residues. Losses at the gene ends were 4 bases for V and 7 bases for J; bases not matched to a gene: 13. The CDR3 DNA sequence: TGTGCCAGCAGCTCGATGGCTAGCGGCAACTTTGAGCAGTACTTC. Its protein product is CASSSMASGNFEQYF.

The chain combines TRBV12-3 or TRBV12-4 with TRBJ1-2, with D possibly matching TRBD1 (6 bases). V lost 7 bases to trimming and J lost 0 bases, with 15 bases between them. There are 15 residues in the CDR3. The CDR3 region has the DNA TGTGCCAGCATTCGTGCGGGGGGCGCTAACTATGGCTACACCTTC. It codes for CASIRAGGANYGYTF.

The chain uses TRBV7-8 and TRBJ2-1; D is perhaps TRBD2 (6 bases). V lost 1 base and J lost 3, with 10 bases in between. Germline lookup yields CDR1 SGHVS and CDR2 FQNEAQ. This CDR3 contains 15 residues. CDR3 in amino acids: CASSLDLAHYNEQFF. The CDR3 DNA sequence: TGTGCCAGCAGCTTAGACCTAGCGCACTACAATGAGCAGTTCTTC.

The chain combines TRBV3-1 with TRBJ1-1; D remains unclear. Trimming pared 4 bases from V and 0 bases from J, leaving 21 bases between. Germline loops: CDR1 LGHDT, CDR2 YNNKEL (reference sequence). CDR3 length: 18 residues. In nucleotides, the CDR3 is TGTGCCAGCAGCCGACGCGTCGGGCCGGCTGAAATGAACACTGAAGCTTTCTTT. Its translation is CASSRRVGPAEMNTEAFF. Variable domain in full (rest from reference TRBV3-1 and TRBJ1-1): DTAVSQTPKYLVTQMGNDKSIKCEQNLGHDTMYWYKQDSKKFLKIMFSYNNKELIINETVPNRFSPKSPDKAHLNLHINSLELGDSAVYFCASSRRVGPAEMNTEAFFGQGTRLTVV.

V usage is TRBV7-8 and J usage is TRBJ2-1, with 10 bases aligning to TRBD2. CDR3 length: 15 residues. Germline V CDR1 and CDR2: SGHVS, FQNEAQ. J lost 8 bases, V lost 5 bases, and 9 bases had no gene match. CDR3 DNA: TGTGCCAGCAGCCTCAGGGGACTAGCGACCGATGAGCAGTTCTTC. Amino acids: CASSLRGLATDEQFF.

The rearrangement joins TRBV21-1 to TRBJ1-4; the table's D call, TRBD1, was not checked against the DNA. TRBV21-1 is a recognized pseudogene. This CDR3 has 14 amino acids. The CDR3 region is CASSTARASEKLFF. The CDR3 region has the DNA TGTGCCAGCAGCACCGCCAGGGCGAGTGAAAAACTGTTTTTT.

The genes are TRBV29-1 and TRBJ2-1, with 8 bases that match TRBD1. The CDR3 is 14 residues long. J gave up 5 bases and V 4 bases, and 7 bases lay outside the gene matches. Per the germline V gene, CDR1 is SQVTM and CDR2 is ANQGSEA. DNA for the CDR3: TGCAGCGTTGCACCGGGACAGGCGCACAATGAGCAGTTCTTC. Its translation is CSVAPGQAHNEQFF.

V and J are TRBV28 and TRBJ2-7, with TRBD1 matching 9 bases. Trimming at V came to 10 bases and at J to 3 bases, leaving 10 bases not matched to a gene. The CDR3 contains 14 residues. The V gene's germline CDR1 is MDHEN and CDR2 SYDVKM. The CDR3 sequence: CAIRDRERFYEQYF. The DNA for the CDR3 is TGTGCCATACGGGACAGGGAGAGATTCTACGAGCAGTACTTC.

The V gene is TRBV20-1, the J gene TRBJ2-1, with TRBD2 matching over 8 bases. This CDR3 comprises 12 residues. J was trimmed by 7 bases and V by 5 bases; bases with no gene match: 4. Germline CDR1 reads DFQATT; CDR2 reads SNEGSKA (reference sequence). The CDR3 here is CSALGGVNEQFF. The CDR3 DNA reads TGCAGTGCTCTCGGGGGGGTGAATGAGCAGTTCTTC.

The CDR3 reads CASSFWAGGGYTF. The DNA for the CDR3 is TGTGCCAGCAGTTTCTGGGCAGGGGGCGGCTACACCTTC. This chain joins TRBV27 and TRBJ1-2; 8 bases are shared with TRBD1. The CDR3 loop spans 13 amino acids. Germline trimming cut 3 bases from V and 8 bases from J; bases unmatched to any gene: 5. Looked up from germline, CDR1 is MNHEY and CDR2 is SMNVEV (reference sequence).

The V gene is TRBV19, the J gene TRBJ2-2; D remains ambiguous. Germline V lookup: CDR1 LNHDA, CDR2 SQIVND (reference sequence). The CDR3 is 14 amino acids. The ends were cut back, 10 bases at V and 1 base at J, with 13 bases in the middle. Here the CDR3 reads CATMESLNTGELFF. The CDR3 DNA reads as TGTGCCACAATGGAATCTCTGAACACCGGGGAGCTGTTTTTT.

With respect to this clonotype: No DNA is shown, since the ends of the CDR3 on it are uncertain; the CDR3 is the one TCRdb lists. The J gene is TRBJ2-5, the V gene TRBV12-3 or TRBV12-4; the table's D call, TRBD1, was not checked against the DNA. The CDR3 spans 15 residues, counting both ends. This chain's CDR3 is CASSSSGDPQETQYF.

The CDR3 here is CSARALAGYYNEQFF. In DNA, the CDR3 is TGCAGTGCTAGAGCACTAGCGGGGTACTACAATGAGCAGTTCTTC. The genes are TRBV20-1 and TRBJ2-1; TRBD2 matches at 10 bases. CDR3 length: 15 residues. Trimming at V came to 1 base and at J to 3 bases, leaving 3 bases not matched to a gene. Germline assignment: CDR1 DFQATT and CDR2 SNEGSKA (reference sequence).

This clonotype was found a few times. This chain uses TRBV7-8 with TRBJ2-3; no clear D. The CDR3 extends over 15 amino acids. Per germline, CDR1 SGHVS and CDR2 FQNEAQ. Trimming shortened V by 1 base and J by 0 bases, and 8 bases separated the two germline ends. The CDR3 DNA reads TGTGCCAGCAGCTTAGAACAGCTTAGCACAGATACGCAGTATTTT. Residues: CASSLEQLSTDTQYF.

This clonotype was detected ten times or more. This sequence joins TRBV6-2 or TRBV6-3 and TRBJ2-3; D is possibly TRBD1 (6 bases). The CDR3 is 15 amino acids. V shed 6 bases and J shed 0 bases, with 13 bases lying between them. Per germline, CDR1 MNHEY and CDR2 SVGEGT. In nucleotides, the CDR3 is TGTGCCAGCAGCCGCGGACAGACTAGCACAGATACGCAGTATTTT. Its translation is CASSRGQTSTDTQYF.

This sequence joins TRBV20-1 and TRBJ1-4, with no clear D. Germline CDR1 and CDR2: DFQATT and SNEGSKA (reference sequence). The CDR3 has 11 amino acids. The CDR3 nucleotides read TGCGGTGGTGTAACTAATGAAAAACTGTTTTTT. Translated: CGGVTNEKLFF.

This clonotype appeared a few times. This CDR3 is CASRAAGTAQETQYF. The CDR3 coding sequence is TGTGCCAGCAGAGCGGCCGGGACAGCACAAGAGACCCAGTACTTC. V is TRBV28 and J is TRBJ2-5; TRBD1 aligns across 7 bases. Germline V gene lookup returns CDR1 MDHEN and CDR2 SYDVKM. The J segment lost 2 bases and the V segment lost 6 bases, leaving 9 bases of the junction unmatched. CDR3 length equals 15 residues.

This clonotype was counted a few times. This chain connects TRBV5-1 to TRBJ1-6; 7 bases map to TRBD1. The junction had 6 bases not matched to a gene; V was cut back by 5 bases and J by 7 bases. The CDR3 contains 14 residues. Germline V lookup: CDR1 SGHRS, CDR2 YFSETQ. CDR3 loop: CASSPDRPNSPLHF. In nucleotides, the CDR3 is TGCGCCAGCAGTCCGGACAGGCCGAATTCACCCCTCCACTTT.

This chain links TRBV19 with TRBJ2-4; D is tentatively TRBD1 or TRBD2 (5 bases each). The V gene lost 3 bases and the J gene lost 2 bases, with 11 bases spanning the gap. This CDR3 has 15 amino acids. The germline gives CDR1 LNHDA, CDR2 SQIVND (reference sequence). This chain's CDR3 is CASSIFGGTKNIQYF. CDR3 in DNA: TGTGCCAGTAGTATTTTTGGGGGAACCAAAAACATTCAGTACTTC.

V usage is TRBV15 and J usage is TRBJ2-5, with unresolved D. Germline-derived CDR1 and CDR2 are LNHNV and YYDKDF (reference sequence). Trimming took 0 bases from V and 6 from J, leaving 2 bases between them. The CDR3 contains 11 residues. The CDR3 DNA sequence: TGTGCCACCAGCAGAGAACAGACCCAGTACTTC. Encoded protein: CATSREQTQYF.

Remarks on this clonotype: Relative to the germline gene, one junction end is altered; a read error may explain this. The rearrangement uses TRBV5-1 and TRBJ2-3, with D maybe TRBD2 (6 bases). CDR3 length: 16 amino acids. Looked up from germline, CDR1 is SGHRS and CDR2 is YFSETQ. In DNA, the CDR3 is TGCACCAGCAGCCCACAAGCGGGCTCAGGCACAGATACGCAGTATTTT. It specifies CTSSPQAGSGTDTQYF.

J is TRBJ2-7 and V is TRBV5-4; D might be TRBD1 or TRBD2, each matching 5 bases. The CDR3 is made up of 13 amino acids. Per germline, CDR1 SGHNT and CDR2 YYREEE (reference sequence). Trimming left V 5 bases short and J 2 bases short, with 11 bases between. CDR3 bases: TGTGCCAGCAGACCGGGACGGACCTACGAGCAGTACTTC. Amino acid sequence: CASRPGRTYEQYF.

Comment on this clonotype: A much larger clone sits a single nucleotide away, making a read error possible. V usage is TRBV6-6 and J usage is TRBJ2-5; TRBD2 agrees at 11 bases. This CDR3 region has 15 residues. In germline, CDR1 is MNHNY, CDR2 SVGAGI (reference sequence). The CDR3 coding sequence is TGTGCCAGCAGTTCCGGGACTAGCGGCCAAGGGACCCAGTACTTC. It codes for CASSSGTSGQGTQYF.